A single sample is the source of the 27 T cell receptor beta chains below, sequenced in a study of blood T cell repertoires in COVID-19. Repertoires were generated with immunoSEQ multiplex PCR, while TCRdb's copy carries only in-frame clones and drops some. Among approximately 90,000 clones, under 85% were seen once, and the ten largest hold approximately 10%. The sequenced sample was peripheral blood. The receptors originated from an older man with acute or convalescent COVID-19.

This clone was seen a few times. The V and J genes are TRBV2 and TRBJ1-3; 9 bases are a match to TRBD1. V lost 6 bases and J lost 4; bases outside the gene matches: 4. Germline loops: CDR1 SNHLY, CDR2 FYNNEI. This CDR3 spans 14 amino acids. This CDR3 reads CASRGQGLGNTIYF. DNA for the CDR3: TGTGCCAGCAGGGGACAGGGTTTAGGAAACACCATATATTTT.

The CDR3 coding sequence is TGTGCCAGCAGCCCAAAGCCCCGGGACAATCAGCCCCAGCATTTT. This translates into CASSPKPRDNQPQHF. The chain links TRBV7-2 to TRBJ1-5; D is unresolved. The germline V gene encodes CDR1 SGHTA and CDR2 FQGNSA. V was pared by 5 bases and J by 3 bases, with 14 bases between. This CDR3 region has 15 residues.

The chain combines TRBV28 with TRBJ1-2; no clear D gene. CDR1 is MDHEN, CDR2 SYDVKM, per germline. With 6 bases removed from V and 4 bases from J, the gap between germline ends came to 15 bases. The CDR3 is made up of 14 amino acids. CDR3 bases: TGTGCCAGCAGCCTAACTCTGTCCTTCTATGGCTACACCTTC. This encodes CASSLTLSFYGYTF.

V gene TRBV7-9 combines with J gene TRBJ2-5, with TRBD1 matching over 7 bases. The V segment lost 4 bases and the J segment 5 bases; nucleotides outside the gene matches: 7. The CDR3 consists of 14 residues. CDR1 SEHNR and CDR2 FQNEAQ come from the germline V gene (reference sequence). Here the CDR3 reads CASSSTGLGETQYF. CDR3 in DNA: TGTGCCAGCAGCTCGACAGGGTTGGGGGAGACCCAGTACTTC. Based on the CDR3 plus reference TRBV7-9 and TRBJ2-5, the full variable domain is DTGVSQNPRHKITKRGQNVTFRCDPISEHNRLYWYRQTLGQGPEFLTYFQNEAQLEKSRLLSDRFSAERPKGSFSTLEIQRTEQGDSAMYLCASSSTGLGETQYFGPGTRLLVL.

This clone was recorded a few times. J is TRBJ1-2 and V is TRBV29-1; 7 bases line up with TRBD1. Germline CDR1 reads SQVTM; CDR2 reads ANQGSEA. The CDR3 covers 11 residues. The V and J ends lost 6 bases and 6 bases, in that order; junction bases with no gene match: 4. DNA of the CDR3: TGCAGCGTAGACAGGGCCCATGGCTACACCTTC. Its translation: CSVDRAHGYTF.

The chain has TRBV28 and TRBJ1-5; no clear D gene. Germline CDR1 and CDR2: MDHEN and SYDVKM. The CDR3 has 16 residues. V dropped 6 bases and J dropped 2 bases, with 17 bases sitting between them. Here the CDR3 reads CASRQREVGGNQPQHF. The DNA of the CDR3 is TGTGCCAGCAGACAAAGGGAGGTCGGGGGCAATCAGCCCCAGCATTTT.

This chain connects TRBV28 to TRBJ2-1; 9 nucleotides agree with TRBD2. The CDR3 has 15 residues. CDR1 MDHEN and CDR2 SYDVKM come from the germline V gene. Losses at the gene ends were 3 bases for V and 5 bases for J; bases not matched to a gene: 5. The chain's CDR3 is CASSFWASGDNEQFF. In nucleotides, the CDR3 is TGTGCCAGCAGTTTCTGGGCTAGCGGGGACAATGAGCAGTTCTTC. Full variable domain (outside the CDR3, taken from reference TRBV28 and TRBJ2-1): DVKVTQSSRYLVKRTGEKVFLECVQDMDHENMFWYRQDPGLGLRLIYFSYDVKMKEKGDIPEGYSVSREKKERFSLILESASTNQTSMYLCASSFWASGDNEQFFGPGTRLTVL.

The chain is built from TRBV2 and TRBJ2-1; 7 bases agree with TRBD2. Germline assignment: CDR1 SNHLY and CDR2 FYNNEI. The CDR3 is made up of 16 amino acids. V lost 3 bases to trimming and J lost 2 bases; unmatched junction nucleotides: 7. The CDR3 bases are TGTGCCAGCAGTGAGCGGAGCGGGGCTACCTACAATGAGCAGTTCTTC. Translated, it gives CASSERSGATYNEQFF.

V usage is TRBV28 and J usage is TRBJ1-1; tentative D call: TRBD1 (6 bases). The length of the CDR3 is 15 residues. Germline V gene sequence: CDR1 MDHEN, CDR2 SYDVKM. The V gene lost 4 bases and the J gene lost 0 bases, with 12 bases spanning the gap. The DNA of the CDR3 is TGTGCCAGCAGTTACCCAGGGGTGATGAACACTGAAGCTTTCTTT. Its protein product is CASSYPGVMNTEAFF.

This clone was observed once. The genes are TRBV10-3 and TRBJ2-1; tentatively, D is TRBD1 (6 bases). Germline CDR1 reads ENHRY; CDR2 reads SYGVKD. V was clipped by 8 bases and J by 4 bases, with 12 bases between them. The CDR3 sequence is 13 residues long. This chain's CDR3 is CAIGRTEYNEQFF. Here the CDR3 DNA reads TGTGCCATCGGCCGGACAGAATACAATGAGCAGTTCTTC.

This clone was seen just once. The chain uses TRBV25-1 and TRBJ1-2; the D gene is possibly TRBD1 (6 bases). Trimming removed 1 base at V and 8 bases at J, with 11 bases between. This CDR3 region has 13 residues. Germline CDR1 reads MGHDK; CDR2 reads SYGVNS. The CDR3 sequence: CASSESWGQGYTF. The CDR3 coding sequence is TGTGCCAGCAGTGAATCTTGGGGGCAGGGCTACACCTTC.

The chain carries TRBV6-2 or TRBV6-3 and TRBJ2-7, with TRBD1 matching over 7 bases. The germline V gene has CDR1 MNHEY and CDR2 SVGEGT. With V trimmed by 5 bases and J by 0 bases, 1 base remained unmatched. The CDR3 covers 13 residues. CDR3 loop: CASSDRVSYEQYF. The DNA of the CDR3 is TGTGCCAGCAGTGACAGGGTCTCCTACGAGCAGTACTTC.

The V and J genes are TRBV11-2 and TRBJ2-1; 7 bases fit TRBD2. This CDR3 has 16 residues. Germline V gene sequence: CDR1 SGHAT, CDR2 FQNNGV. Trimming removed 3 bases from V and 0 bases from J; junction bases left unmatched: 5. Here the CDR3 reads CASSLAGDSSYNEQFF. The CDR3 region has the DNA TGTGCCAGCAGCTTGGCGGGGGATAGCTCCTACAATGAGCAGTTCTTC.

The chain is built from TRBV7-3 and TRBJ1-2, with unresolved D. The germline V gene has CDR1 SGHTA and CDR2 FQGTGA. The CDR3 has 13 residues. V was cut by 5 bases and J by 7 bases, with 14 bases left in between. Written as DNA, the CDR3 is TGTGCCAGCAGCCCCTCCGGGAAGGGTGGCTACACCTTC. It codes for CASSPSGKGGYTF.

This chain links TRBV9 with TRBJ2-5; 9 bases are shared with TRBD1. CDR3 length: 15 amino acids. From germline, CDR1 is SGDLS and CDR2 YYNGEE. With 4 bases clipped from V and 3 bases from J, the junction kept 7 bases outside the gene matches. The CDR3 here is CASSPGTGREETQYF. The CDR3 DNA reads TGTGCCAGCAGCCCAGGGACAGGGCGGGAAGAGACCCAGTACTTC.

The chain couples TRBV5-1 to TRBJ1-3; possible D gene TRBD1, 6 bases. The CDR3 sequence is 16 residues long. The germline CDR1 and CDR2 sequences are SGHRS and YFSETQ. Trimming cost V 0 bases and J 1 base, with 11 bases left between them. The CDR3 DNA reads as TGCGCCAGCAGCTTGGACAGGGCAGAGTCTGGAAACACCATATATTTT. Translation: CASSLDRAESGNTIYF.

The chain combines TRBV3-1 (or the pseudogene TRBV3-2) with TRBJ1-2; 7 bases are shared with TRBD1. Germline V gene lookup returns CDR1 LGHDT and CDR2 YNNKEL (reference sequence). The CDR3 has 17 residues. Trimming removed 5 bases from V and 7 bases from J; junction bases left unmatched: 19. The CDR3 sequence is CASSLDVTGDLVGGYTF. In nucleotides, the CDR3 is TGTGCCAGCAGCTTGGACGTTACAGGGGATCTGGTTGGTGGCTACACCTTC.

In its sample, this clone was seen once. This chain links TRBV2 with TRBJ2-5, with 10 bases that match TRBD1. The V gene's germline CDR1 is SNHLY and CDR2 FYNNEI. The CDR3 consists of 12 residues. Germline trimming cut 6 bases from V and 5 bases from J; bases unmatched to any gene: 0. In DNA, the CDR3 is TGTGCCAGCAGGGGACAGGGGGAGACCCAGTACTTC. Its translation is CASRGQGETQYF.

This CDR3 reads CASSLSTGTGNQPQHF. The CDR3 bases are TGTGCCAGCAGTTTATCCACCGGGACAGGTAATCAGCCCCAGCATTTT. This rearrangement joins TRBV28 to TRBJ1-5; 8 positions match TRBD1. Trimming took 1 base from V and 4 from J; bases not matched to a gene: 6. Germline assignment: CDR1 MDHEN and CDR2 SYDVKM. The CDR3 loop spans 16 amino acids.

The rearrangement links TRBV5-1 to TRBJ1-1; TRBD1 agrees at 7 bases. This CDR3 is built from 13 residues. The V gene's germline CDR1 is SGHRS and CDR2 YFSETQ. V shed 4 bases, J shed 5 bases, and the junction held 5 bases outside the gene matches. The CDR3 sequence is CASSIGGATEAFF. The CDR3 DNA reads TGCGCCAGCAGCATAGGGGGCGCGACTGAAGCTTTCTTT. The full variable domain, in which reference TRBV5-1 and TRBJ1-1 provide the parts outside the CDR3, is KAGVTQTPRYLIKTRGQQVTLSCSPISGHRSVSWYQQTPGQGLQFLFEYFSETQRNKGNFPGRFSGRQFSNSRSEMNVSTLELGDSALYLCASSIGGATEAFFGQGTRLTVV.

The V gene is TRBV18, the J gene TRBJ2-3; 8 nucleotides match TRBD1. The junction had 6 bases not matched to a gene; V was cut back by 3 bases and J by 4 bases. The CDR3 loop spans 15 amino acids. The germline CDR1 and CDR2 sequences are KGHSH and LQKENI. The CDR3: CASSPPGGTADTQYF. CDR3 bases: TGTGCCAGCTCACCTCCAGGGGGCACGGCAGATACGCAGTATTTT.

This chain connects TRBV5-5 to TRBJ2-2, with D perhaps TRBD1 (5 bases). Germline V gene sequence: CDR1 SGHKS, CDR2 YYEKEE (reference sequence). The V and J ends lost 6 bases and 4 bases respectively, with 16 bases between them. The CDR3 is made up of 15 amino acids. CDR3 coding DNA: TGTGCCAGCACCTTAGGGGTGGGGATCACCGGGGAGCTGTTTTTT. Protein: CASTLGVGITGELFF.

The rearrangement uses TRBV10-2 and TRBJ1-1, with 10 bases identical to TRBD1. The germline gives CDR1 WSHSY, CDR2 SAAADI. This CDR3 has 13 amino acids. V dropped 6 bases and J dropped 5; count of bases not matched to a gene: 3. The CDR3 bases are TGCGCCAGCAGGAGGGACAGGGGAACTGAAGCTTTCTTT. Translating it yields CASRRDRGTEAFF.

V usage is TRBV6-2 or TRBV6-3 and J usage is TRBJ1-2, with 9 bases lining up with TRBD1. The CDR3 sequence is 13 residues long. V was clipped by 6 bases and J by 7 bases; unmatched bases: 6. Germline V gene data show CDR1 as MNHEY and CDR2 as SVGEGT. DNA of the CDR3: TGTGCCAGCAGCCTGGGACAGGGATCTGGCTACACCTTC. As protein: CASSLGQGSGYTF.

The rearrangement uses TRBV7-9 and TRBJ1-4; maybe TRBD1 (5 bases). The length of the CDR3 is 16 residues. Deletions cut 1 base from V and 3 bases from J, with 12 bases between. Germline CDR1 is SEHNR and CDR2 is FQNEAQ (reference sequence). The CDR3 loop is CASSLDRGYPNEKLFF. Written as DNA, the CDR3 is TGTGCCAGCAGCTTAGACCGGGGGTACCCTAATGAAAAACTGTTTTTT. The entire variable domain, with the rest obtained from reference TRBV7-9 and TRBJ1-4, is as follows: DTGVSQNPRHKITKRGQNVTFRCDPISEHNRLYWYRQTLGQGPEFLTYFQNEAQLEKSRLLSDRFSAERPKGSFSTLEIQRTEQGDSAMYLCASSLDRGYPNEKLFFGSGTQLSVL.

The chain has TRBV11-2 and TRBJ1-2; 10 positions match TRBD1. The germline CDR1 and CDR2 sequences are SGHAT and FQNNGV. This CDR3 contains 16 residues. The V segment lost 5 bases and the J segment 7 bases; nucleotides outside the gene matches: 13. CDR3 residues: CASSTNRPGTGAGYTF. The CDR3 DNA follows: TGTGCCAGCAGCACAAACCGGCCCGGGACAGGGGCTGGCTACACCTTC.

This clone was recorded once. The V and J genes are TRBV19 and TRBJ2-1, with TRBD2 matching over 13 bases. Trimming removed 5 bases from V and 2 bases from J; junction bases left unmatched: 9. Per germline, CDR1 LNHDA and CDR2 SQIVND (reference sequence). This CDR3 region has 18 residues. CDR3 nucleotides: TGTGCCAGTAGTTTCCGGACTAGCGGGGGAGGACCCTACAATGAGCAGTTCTTC. It codes for CASSFRTSGGGPYNEQFF. Full variable domain (missing parts from reference TRBV19 and TRBJ2-1): DGGITQSPKYLFRKEGQNVTLSCEQNLNHDAMYWYRQDPGQGLRLIYYSQIVNDFQKGDIAEGYSVSREKKESFPLTVTSAQKNPTAFYLCASSFRTSGGGPYNEQFFGPGTRLTVL.